This is a list of T cell receptor beta chains from one sample in a study of circulating and synovial CD4+ cells in juvenile arthritis. This table comes from immunoSEQ multiplex PCR, and its TCRdb copy is limited to in-frame clones, with some not included. The table includes tens of thousands of clones, approximately 93% detected once. Sequencing was performed on CD4+ T cells from blood. These receptors all stem from a human donor with juvenile idiopathic arthritis. CDR3s include the opening cysteine and the closing phenylalanine or tryptophan. Only some rows state a clone size, as once, few, many or a class for expanded clones.

V	J	size	CDR3
TRBV2	TRBJ1-5	.	CASTEQGARGQPQHF
TRBV9	TRBJ1-2	.	CASSPVPNYGYTF
TRBV4-2	TRBJ2-1	.	CASSLTGDREQFF
TRBV4-3	TRBJ1-1	.	CASSQDKGSEAFF
TRBV19	TRBJ2-7	.	CASSLRTSGGASYEQYF
TRBV11-1	TRBJ1-1	.	CASSFGRGQNTEAFF
TRBV10-3	TRBJ1-2	once	CAINPGQGRNYGYTF
TRBV10-3	TRBJ1-6	.	CAINTQGTDSPLHF
TRBV5-1	TRBJ2-5	.	CASRVHGGETQYF
TRBV27	TRBJ2-5	once	CASSLFPAGRETQYF